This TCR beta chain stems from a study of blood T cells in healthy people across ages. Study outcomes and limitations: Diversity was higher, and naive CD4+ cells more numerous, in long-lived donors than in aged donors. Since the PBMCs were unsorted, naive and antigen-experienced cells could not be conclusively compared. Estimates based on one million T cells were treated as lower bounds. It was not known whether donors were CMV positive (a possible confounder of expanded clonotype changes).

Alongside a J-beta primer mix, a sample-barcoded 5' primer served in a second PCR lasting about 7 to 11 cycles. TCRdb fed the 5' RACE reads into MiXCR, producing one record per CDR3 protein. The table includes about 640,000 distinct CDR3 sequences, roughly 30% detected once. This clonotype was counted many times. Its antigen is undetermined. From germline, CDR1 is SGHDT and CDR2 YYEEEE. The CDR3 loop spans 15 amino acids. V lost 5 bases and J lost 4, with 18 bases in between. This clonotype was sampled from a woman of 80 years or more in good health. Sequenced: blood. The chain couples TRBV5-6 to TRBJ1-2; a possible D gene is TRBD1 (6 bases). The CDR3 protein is CASRLDRTTRYGYTF. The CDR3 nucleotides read TGTGCCAGCAGACTTGACAGGACCACACGCTATGGCTACACCTTC.